The clone carrying this T cell receptor beta chain has a count of ten or more. Its antigen is as yet unknown. TCRdb re-called the PCR reads through MiXCR. Seen here are 21,000 or so clones, more than 10% observed once, and the top ten hold approximately 6.2%. The record originates from a study of metastatic and nonmetastatic thyroid tumors. About the research overall: Repertoire comparisons spanned blood and tumor or nodule tissue from malignant and benign thyroid patients. Study-wide results and caveats: As reported, TCR beta diversity in blood and tumor was significantly higher in malignant thyroid tumors than in benign nodules.

Patients underwent thyroid surgery, and none had received any treatment before it. The sequenced sample was blood. The receptor comes from a male donor with papillary thyroid cancer or a benign thyroid nodule (not recorded which). Some clones in this sample may be carry-over from other donors' samples.

The DNA for the CDR3 is TGTGCCAGCAGCTTGGGGACAGGGGTCGGCTACGAGCAGTACTTC. Its translation: CASSLGTGVGYEQYF. The rearrangement uses TRBV11-2 and TRBJ2-7; 10 bases match TRBD1. In germline, CDR1 is SGHAT, CDR2 FQNNGV. V lost 3 bases to trimming and J lost 3 bases; unmatched junction nucleotides: 5. The CDR3 loop spans 15 amino acids.